Shown below are 28 T cell receptor beta chains from a single sample sequenced in a study of T cell repertoires in cytomegalovirus infection. TCRdb itself ran the reads through MiXCR, one entry per CDR3 protein. This sample has a few hundred thousand distinct CDR3 sequences, with 20% to 25% found just once. These TCRs' antigens remain unknown. Sequences were derived from cultured PBMCs, sampled from culture after CMV antigen stimulation. These receptor sequences come from a human donor in good health (CMV status not recorded). Some clones in this sample may be carry-over from other donors' samples.

This clonotype has just a few counts. The V and J genes are TRBV28 and TRBJ2-7; tentatively, D is TRBD1 or TRBD2 (6 bases each). CDR1 is MDHEN and CDR2 is SYDVKM in the germline V gene. V was clipped by 5 bases and J by 1 base, with 21 bases between them. The CDR3 is 17 residues long. In DNA form, the CDR3 reads TGTGCCAGCAGTCCCACATGGGGGGCGGGATGGTCCTACGAGCAGTACTTC. Its translation is CASSPTWGAGWSYEQYF.

The chain uses TRBV23-1 and TRBJ2-7; D remains ambiguous. TRBV23-1 is an ORF; its function is uncertain. The CDR3 length is 13 residues. The V gene lost 0 bases and the J gene lost 2 bases, with 5 bases spanning the gap. The CDR3 protein is CASSQSRTYEQYV. The CDR3 bases are TGCGCCAGCAGTCAATCCCGCACCTACGAGCAGTACGTC.

For this clonotype: The junction shows a germline mismatch at one end, possibly a read error. The gene calls are TRBV7-2 and TRBJ2-1; D unresolved. The germline V gene has CDR1 SGHTA and CDR2 FQGNSA. The CDR3 length is 14 residues. CDR3 sequence: CASREYSSHNEQFF. The CDR3 nucleotides read TGTGCCAGCAGGGAATACAGCTCCCACAATGAGCAGTTCTTC.

This clonotype was picked up a small number of times. The J gene is TRBJ2-7, the V gene TRBV7-9; perhaps TRBD1 as D (6 bases). V lost 5 bases to trimming and J lost 5 bases, with 25 bases between them. CDR1 SEHNR and CDR2 FQNEAQ come from the germline V gene (reference sequence). The CDR3 runs 17 residues. The CDR3 protein is CASSLQGKREQSHEQYF. The CDR3 region has the DNA TGTGCCAGCAGCCTCCAGGGGAAGAGGGAGCAATCCCACGAGCAGTACTTC.

The chain joins TRBV13 to TRBJ2-7; maybe TRBD2 (6 bases). The V end lost 4 bases, the J end lost 2 bases, and 12 bases lay between the germline ends. This CDR3 region has 14 residues. Looked up from germline, CDR1 is PRHDT and CDR2 is FYEKMQ (reference sequence). CDR3 protein: CASSSKGLAYEQYF. CDR3 coding DNA: TGTGCCAGCAGCTCAAAGGGACTGGCCTACGAGCAGTACTTC.

There are a few counts of this clonotype. The chain has TRBV6-1 and TRBJ1-2; 10 bases match TRBD1. The J segment lost 3 bases and the V segment lost 5 bases, leaving 6 bases of the junction unmatched. This CDR3 spans 15 amino acids. The germline CDR1 and CDR2 sequences are MNHNS and SASEGT. DNA for the CDR3: TGTGCCAGCAGTACTTTGGACAGGGGGGACTATGGCTACACCTTC. Its translation is CASSTLDRGDYGYTF.

The chain has TRBV6-2 or TRBV6-3 and TRBJ2-1; the match to TRBD2 covers 9 bases. With V trimmed by 2 bases and J by 4 bases, 6 bases remained unmatched. Germline CDR1 and CDR2: MNHEY and SVGEGT. CDR3 length equals 16 residues. CDR3 residues: CASSYGGLAAYNEQFF. The CDR3 DNA reads TGTGCCAGCAGTTACGGGGGACTAGCAGCTTACAATGAGCAGTTCTTC.

This clonotype was picked up a small number of times. The CDR3 spells CSAERGGNTGELFF. CDR3 in DNA: TGCAGTGCTGAGAGGGGGGGGAATACCGGGGAGCTGTTTTTT. This chain links TRBV20-1 with TRBJ2-2; a possible D gene is TRBD2 (7 bases). The CDR3 extends over 14 amino acids. Trimming removed 5 bases from V and 5 bases from J, with 15 bases in between. Germline CDR1 and CDR2: DFQATT and SNEGSKA (reference sequence).

This chain links TRBV27 with TRBJ2-1; D remains ambiguous. The CDR3 has 14 amino acids. The germline V gene has CDR1 MNHEY and CDR2 SMNVEV (reference sequence). Between the trimmed V and J ends, which lost 2 bases and 9 bases, there was a span of 14 bases. This chain's CDR3 is CASSLNRVLAEQFF. The CDR3 bases are TGTGCCAGCAGTTTAAATCGAGTTCTGGCTGAGCAGTTCTTC.

The sample holds a few counts of this clonotype. This chain connects TRBV25-1 to TRBJ2-1; 8 bases are a match to TRBD1. Trimming took 4 bases from V and 8 from J; bases not matched to a gene: 4. The CDR3 has 13 residues. Per the germline V gene, CDR1 is MGHDK and CDR2 is SYGVNS. As DNA, the CDR3 is TGTGCCAGCAGTGGAACAGGGGGTTATGAGCAGTTCTTC. This gives the protein CASSGTGGYEQFF.

This clonotype was recorded at least ten times. This rearrangement joins TRBV19 to TRBJ2-2; the match to TRBD1 covers 7 bases. The V segment lost 6 bases and the J segment 7 bases; nucleotides outside the gene matches: 8. CDR1 is LNHDA, CDR2 SQIVND, per germline (reference sequence). The CDR3 is 14 residues long. The CDR3: CASSLQGFGGELFF. CDR3 sequence (DNA): TGTGCCAGTAGCCTACAGGGGTTTGGCGGGGAGCTGTTTTTT.

This clonotype was found a few times. V and J are TRBV28 and TRBJ1-2, with TRBD1 matching 7 bases. The CDR3 has 15 amino acids. Germline V lookup: CDR1 MDHEN, CDR2 SYDVKM. After removal of 4 bases from V and 0 bases from J, the junction contained 5 bases not matched to a gene. DNA for the CDR3: TGTGCCAGCAGTTCCACGGGGACAGCTAACTATGGCTACACCTTC. The encoded protein is CASSSTGTANYGYTF.

The chain combines TRBV6-2 or TRBV6-3 with TRBJ1-1, with no clear D. Per the germline V gene, CDR1 is MNHEY and CDR2 is SVGEGT. V was clipped by 7 bases and J by 0 bases, with 12 bases between them. This CDR3 is built from 14 residues. The CDR3 spells CASNKGRLNTEAFF. The CDR3 DNA sequence: TGTGCCAGCAATAAAGGACGACTGAACACTGAAGCTTTCTTT.

The chain combines TRBV20-1 with TRBJ2-4; TRBD2 agrees at 11 bases. V dropped 6 bases and J dropped 5; count of bases not matched to a gene: 9. Per germline, CDR1 DFQATT and CDR2 SNEGSKA (reference sequence). The CDR3 is 15 amino acids. The DNA for the CDR3 is TGCAGTGCCCCGGAGACTAGCGGGATCCAAAACATTCAGTACTTC. Its protein product is CSAPETSGIQNIQYF.

In the case of this clonotype: Possible read error: a much larger clone is one base away. The chain employs TRBV7-2 and TRBJ2-2; D might be TRBD2 (5 bases). The CDR3 has 15 amino acids. The germline V gene has CDR1 SGHTA and CDR2 FQGNSA. The CDR3: CASSLGTSNTGELLF. The CDR3 DNA reads TGTGCCAGCAGCTTAGGTACCTCGAACACCGGGGAGCTGCTTTTT.

The V call is TRBV6-2 or TRBV6-3, the J call TRBJ2-1; 8 bases line up with TRBD2. Trimming removed 8 bases from V and 5 bases from J; junction bases left unmatched: 29. The CDR3 totals 21 residues. Germline-derived CDR1 and CDR2 are MNHEY and SVGEGT. The CDR3 here is CASSPGAWAITEGLGDNEQFF. The CDR3 nucleotides read TGTGCCAGCTCCCCCGGAGCTTGGGCGATCACGGAGGGACTAGGGGACAATGAGCAGTTCTTC.

There are a few counts of this clonotype. The rearrangement uses TRBV20-1 and TRBJ2-7, with TRBD1 as a possible D gene (6 bases). Germline V CDR1 and CDR2: DFQATT, SNEGSKA (reference sequence). V was trimmed by 3 bases and J by 6 bases, leaving 21 bases between them. This CDR3 spans 15 amino acids. CDR3 region: CSASALSRGGGEQYF. The CDR3 DNA reads as TGCAGTGCTAGTGCCTTAAGTAGAGGGGGTGGCGAGCAGTACTTC.

The sample holds many counts of this clonotype. The J gene is TRBJ1-2, the V gene TRBV7-2; D ambiguous. The CDR3 covers 15 residues. The V and J ends lost 2 bases and 5 bases respectively, with 15 bases between them. Germline V lookup: CDR1 SGHTA, CDR2 FQGNSA. CDR3 sequence: CASSLTPPGYYGYTF. The CDR3 DNA reads TGTGCCAGCAGCTTAACGCCGCCGGGCTATTATGGCTACACCTTC.

The V gene is TRBV20-1, the J gene TRBJ2-3; the match to TRBD2 covers 10 bases. The V gene end was trimmed by 3 bases and the J gene end by 4 bases; junction bases not matched to a gene: 4. Germline CDR1 and CDR2: DFQATT and SNEGSKA (reference sequence). The CDR3 is 14 residues long. CDR3 coding DNA: TGCAGTGCTAGCGTAGCGGGAGGATCAGATACGCAGTATTTT. Translating it yields CSASVAGGSDTQYF.

The V and J genes are TRBV29-1 and TRBJ1-2, with 8 nucleotides matching TRBD1. CDR3 length equals 10 residues. Germline values: CDR1 SQVTM, CDR2 ANQGSEA. The ends lost 8 bases at V and 6 bases at J; junction bases unmatched: 2. The DNA of the CDR3 is TGCAGCTCGGGACAGGATGGCTACACCTTC. It encodes CSSGQDGYTF.

The chain joins TRBV6-5 to TRBJ2-7, with unresolved D. Germline CDR1 MNHEY, CDR2 SVGAGI. This CDR3 is built from 13 residues. V was cut by 1 base and J by 5 bases, with 9 bases left in between. CDR3 protein: CASSYLYQHEQYF. The CDR3 region has the DNA TGTGCCAGCAGTTACTTGTACCAACACGAGCAGTACTTC.

This clonotype was counted many times. This sequence joins TRBV7-2 and TRBJ1-1; D is perhaps TRBD1 (6 bases). There are 14 residues in the CDR3. CDR1 is SGHTA and CDR2 is FQGNSA in the germline V gene. Trimming took 2 bases from V and 5 from J, leaving 12 bases between them. The CDR3 sequence: CASSLSGTNTEAFF. CDR3 coding DNA: TGTGCCAGCAGCTTATCGGGGACAAATACTGAAGCTTTCTTT.

The gene calls are TRBV6-5 and TRBJ2-7; 12 nucleotides agree with TRBD1. The CDR3 contains 15 residues. In germline, CDR1 is MNHEY, CDR2 SVGAGI. The junction had 7 bases not matched to a gene; V was cut back by 6 bases and J by 4 bases. The CDR3 region is CASRIRGQGAYEQYF. The CDR3 nucleotides are TGTGCCAGCAGGATAAGGGGACAGGGGGCTTACGAGCAGTACTTC.

This clonotype has more than one count but fewer than ten. The J gene is TRBJ1-1, the V gene TRBV11-2; D is undetermined. The germline gives CDR1 SGHAT, CDR2 FQNNGV. The CDR3 loop spans 11 amino acids. Trimming cost V 5 bases and J 11 bases, with 12 bases left between them. CDR3 coding DNA: TGTGCCAGCAGCGCCTCTGCGGGGGCTTTCTTT. Protein sequence: CASSASAGAFF. Complete variable domain (other parts from reference TRBV11-2 and TRBJ1-1): EAGVAQSPRYKIIEKRQSVAFWCNPISGHATLYWYQQILGQGPKLLIQFQNNGVVDDSQLPKDRFSAERLKGVDSTLKIQPAKLEDSAVYLCASSASAGAFFGQGTRLTVV.

The chain carries TRBV6-8 and TRBJ1-3; a weak D match, TRBD1 (6 bases). CDR1 MNHGY and CDR2 SAAAGT come from the germline V gene. The CDR3 length is 17 residues. Trimming left V 2 bases short and J 0 bases short, with 14 bases between. CDR3 nucleotides: TGTGCCAGCAGTTACGTGGGGGCGGGTAGCTCTGGAAACACCATATATTTT. It codes for CASSYVGAGSSGNTIYF.

The sample holds a few counts of this clonotype. V is TRBV20-1 and J is TRBJ2-5; 7 nucleotides agree with TRBD2. Losses at the gene ends were 7 bases for V and 3 bases for J; bases not matched to a gene: 11. This CDR3 has 14 amino acids. CDR1 DFQATT and CDR2 SNEGSKA come from the germline V gene (reference sequence). The CDR3 nucleotides are TGCAGTGTTACTGAGGGGCTAGCGGAAGAGACCCAGTACTTC. Its protein is CSVTEGLAEETQYF.

This clonotype was seen ten or more times. The rearrangement links TRBV7-8 to TRBJ2-2; D is undetermined. Germline loops: CDR1 SGHVS, CDR2 FQNEAQ. The CDR3 totals 11 residues. Trimming shortened V by 2 bases and J by 7 bases, and 2 bases separated the two germline ends. The CDR3 sequence: CASSLYGELFF. Written as DNA, the CDR3 is TGTGCCAGCAGCTTATACGGGGAGCTGTTTTTT.

Of note for this clonotype: This likely comes from a read error, as the CDR3 has no conserved phenylalanine or tryptophan at its end. The rearrangement joins TRBV27 to TRBJ1-4, with TRBD1 matching over 11 bases. The J segment lost 7 bases and the V segment lost 6 bases, leaving 7 bases of the junction unmatched. Germline V CDR1 and CDR2: MNHEY, SMNVEV (reference sequence). CDR3 length: 15 amino acids. The DNA for the CDR3 is TGTGCCAGCAGCGCAACGGGACAGGGGGTTGAAAAACTGTTTCTT. It yields the protein CASSATGQGVEKLFL.